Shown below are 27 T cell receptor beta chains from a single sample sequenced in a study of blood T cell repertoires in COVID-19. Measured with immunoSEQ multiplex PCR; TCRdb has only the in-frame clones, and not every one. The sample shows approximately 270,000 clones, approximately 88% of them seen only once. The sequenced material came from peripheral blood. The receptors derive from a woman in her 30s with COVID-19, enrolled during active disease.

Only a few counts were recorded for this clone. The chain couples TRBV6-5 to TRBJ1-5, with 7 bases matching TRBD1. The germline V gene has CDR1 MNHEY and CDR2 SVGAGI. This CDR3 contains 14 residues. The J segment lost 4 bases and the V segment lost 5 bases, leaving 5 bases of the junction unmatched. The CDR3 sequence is CASSKDRTNQPQHF. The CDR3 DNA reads TGTGCCAGCAGTAAGGACAGGACTAATCAGCCCCAGCATTTT.

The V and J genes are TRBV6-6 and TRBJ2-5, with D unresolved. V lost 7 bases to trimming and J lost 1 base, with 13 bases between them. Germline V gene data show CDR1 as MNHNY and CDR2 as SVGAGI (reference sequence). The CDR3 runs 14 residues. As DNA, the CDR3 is TGTGCCAGCACCGTGTCCGGAGTCCAAGAGACCCAGTACTTC. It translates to CASTVSGVQETQYF.

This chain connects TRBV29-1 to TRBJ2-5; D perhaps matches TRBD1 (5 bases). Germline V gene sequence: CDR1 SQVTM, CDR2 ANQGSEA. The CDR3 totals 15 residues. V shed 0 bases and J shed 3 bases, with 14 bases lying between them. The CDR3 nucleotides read TGCAGCGTTGAAGATCGAGGCAGGGATGAAGAGACCCAGTACTTC. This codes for CSVEDRGRDEETQYF. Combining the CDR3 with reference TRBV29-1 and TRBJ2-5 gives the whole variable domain SAVISQKPSRDICQRGTSLTIQCQVDSQVTMMFWYRQQPGQSLTLIATANQGSEATYESGFVIDKFPISRPNLTFSTLTVSNMSPEDSSIYLCSVEDRGRDEETQYFGPGTRLLVL.

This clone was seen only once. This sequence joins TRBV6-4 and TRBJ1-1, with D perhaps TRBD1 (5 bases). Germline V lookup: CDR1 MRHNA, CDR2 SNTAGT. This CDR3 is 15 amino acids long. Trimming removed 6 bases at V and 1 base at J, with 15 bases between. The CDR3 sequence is CASSPGPTENTEAFF. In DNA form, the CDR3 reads TGTGCCAGCAGCCCAGGGCCGACAGAGAACACTGAAGCTTTCTTT.

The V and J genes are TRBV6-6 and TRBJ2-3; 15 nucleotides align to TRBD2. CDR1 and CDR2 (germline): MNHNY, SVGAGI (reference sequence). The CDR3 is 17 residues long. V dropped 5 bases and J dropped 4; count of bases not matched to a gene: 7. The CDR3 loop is CASSLLGLAGGADTQYF. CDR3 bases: TGTGCCAGCAGTCTACTCGGACTAGCGGGAGGGGCAGATACGCAGTATTTT.

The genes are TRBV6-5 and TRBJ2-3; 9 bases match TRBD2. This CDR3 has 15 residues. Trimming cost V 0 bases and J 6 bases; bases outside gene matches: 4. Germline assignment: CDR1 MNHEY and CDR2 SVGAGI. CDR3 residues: CASSYSSGRIDTQYF. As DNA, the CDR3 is TGTGCCAGCAGTTACTCTAGCGGGAGAATCGATACGCAGTATTTT.

The CDR3 bases are TGTGCCAGCAGCTGGGACAGGGGGCGCACGGACACTGAAGCTTTCTTT. It codes for CASSWDRGRTDTEAFF. This sequence joins TRBV11-2 and TRBJ1-1, with 12 bases that match TRBD1. The germline CDR1 and CDR2 sequences are SGHAT and FQNNGV. With V trimmed by 4 bases and J by 3 bases, 6 bases remained unmatched. The CDR3 is 16 amino acids.

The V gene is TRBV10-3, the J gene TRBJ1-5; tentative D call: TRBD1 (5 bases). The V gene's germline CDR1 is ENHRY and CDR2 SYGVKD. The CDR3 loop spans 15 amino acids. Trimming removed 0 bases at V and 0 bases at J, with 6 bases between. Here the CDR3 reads CAISESQDSNQPQHF. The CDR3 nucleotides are TGTGCCATCAGTGAGTCACAGGATAGCAATCAGCCCCAGCATTTT.

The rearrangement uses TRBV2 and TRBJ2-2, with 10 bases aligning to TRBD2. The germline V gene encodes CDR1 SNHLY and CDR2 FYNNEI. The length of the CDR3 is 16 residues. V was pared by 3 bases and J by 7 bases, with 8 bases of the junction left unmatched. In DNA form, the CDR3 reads TGTGCCAGCAGTGATACTAGCGGGACCTTAGGCGGGGAGCTGTTTTTT. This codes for CASSDTSGTLGGELFF. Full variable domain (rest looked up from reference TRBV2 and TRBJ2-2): EPEVTQTPSHQVTQMGQEVILRCVPISNHLYFYWYRQILGQKVEFLVSFYNNEISEKSEIFDDQFSVERPDGSNFTLKIRSTKLEDSAMYFCASSDTSGTLGGELFFGEGSRLTVL.

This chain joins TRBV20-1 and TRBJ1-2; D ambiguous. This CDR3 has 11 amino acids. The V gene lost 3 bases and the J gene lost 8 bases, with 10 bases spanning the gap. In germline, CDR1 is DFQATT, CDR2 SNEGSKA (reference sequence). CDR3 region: CSASEVEGYTF. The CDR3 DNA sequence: TGCAGTGCTAGTGAGGTAGAGGGCTACACCTTC.

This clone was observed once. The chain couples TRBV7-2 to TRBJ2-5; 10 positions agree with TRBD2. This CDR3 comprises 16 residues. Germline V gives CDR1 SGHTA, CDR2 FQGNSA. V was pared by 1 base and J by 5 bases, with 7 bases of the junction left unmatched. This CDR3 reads CASSLEASGSWETQYF. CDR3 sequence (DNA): TGTGCCAGCAGCTTAGAGGCTAGCGGGAGTTGGGAGACCCAGTACTTC.

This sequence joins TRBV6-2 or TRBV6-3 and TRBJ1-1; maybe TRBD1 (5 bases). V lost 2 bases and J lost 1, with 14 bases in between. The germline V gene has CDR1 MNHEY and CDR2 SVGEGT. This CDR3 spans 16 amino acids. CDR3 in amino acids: CASSYRQQLRNTEAFF. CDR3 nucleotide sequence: TGTGCCAGCAGTTACAGACAGCAACTGAGGAACACTGAAGCTTTCTTT.

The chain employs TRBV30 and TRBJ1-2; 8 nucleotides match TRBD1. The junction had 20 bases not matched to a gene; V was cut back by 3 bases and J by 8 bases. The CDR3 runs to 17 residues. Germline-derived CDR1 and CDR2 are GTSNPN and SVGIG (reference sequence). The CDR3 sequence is CAWSLRLWTGPGGGYTF. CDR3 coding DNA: TGTGCCTGGAGCCTCCGACTCTGGACAGGGCCGGGTGGGGGCTACACCTTC. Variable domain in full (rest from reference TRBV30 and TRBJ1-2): SQTIHQWPATLVQPVGSPLSLECTVEGTSNPNLYWYRQAAGRGLQLLFYSVGIGQISSEVPQNLSASRPQDRQFILSSKKLLLSDSGFYLCAWSLRLWTGPGGGYTFGSGTRLTVV.

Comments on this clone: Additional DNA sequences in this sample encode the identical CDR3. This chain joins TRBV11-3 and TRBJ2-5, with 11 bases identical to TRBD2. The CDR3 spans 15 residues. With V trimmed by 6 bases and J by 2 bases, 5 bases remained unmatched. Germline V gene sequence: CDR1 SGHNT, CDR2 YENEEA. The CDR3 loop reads CASSLGLAAQETQYF. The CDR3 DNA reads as TGTGCCAGCAGTTTGGGACTAGCGGCTCAAGAGACCCAGTACTTC.

The CDR3 here is CASSLVGEGRYGYTF. CDR3 in DNA: TGTGCCAGCAGCTTGGTCGGAGAGGGCCGCTATGGCTACACCTTC. The rearrangement links TRBV5-4 to TRBJ1-2, with D uncertain. V lost 0 bases and J lost 4, with 13 bases in between. The CDR3 runs 15 residues. The germline gives CDR1 SGHNT, CDR2 YYREEE (reference sequence).

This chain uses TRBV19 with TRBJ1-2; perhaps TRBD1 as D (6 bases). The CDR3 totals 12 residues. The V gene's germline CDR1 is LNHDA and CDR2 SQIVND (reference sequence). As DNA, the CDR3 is TGTGCGGCCGAGGGGGTGAGGTATGGCTACACCTTC. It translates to CAAEGVRYGYTF.

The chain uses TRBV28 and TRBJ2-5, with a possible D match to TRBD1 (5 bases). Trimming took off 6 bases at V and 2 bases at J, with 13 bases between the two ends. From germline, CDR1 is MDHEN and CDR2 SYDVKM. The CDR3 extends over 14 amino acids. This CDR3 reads CASRRETAQETQYF. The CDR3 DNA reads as TGTGCCAGCAGAAGAGAGACAGCTCAAGAGACCCAGTACTTC. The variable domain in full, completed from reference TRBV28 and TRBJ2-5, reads DVKVTQSSRYLVKRTGEKVFLECVQDMDHENMFWYRQDPGLGLRLIYFSYDVKMKEKGDIPEGYSVSREKKERFSLILESASTNQTSMYLCASRRETAQETQYFGPGTRLLVL.

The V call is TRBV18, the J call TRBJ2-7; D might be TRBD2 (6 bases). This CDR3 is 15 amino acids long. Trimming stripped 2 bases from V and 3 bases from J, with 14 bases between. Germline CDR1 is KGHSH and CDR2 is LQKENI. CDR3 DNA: TGTGCCAGCTCACCAAACCGGGAGAGTGGCTACGAGCAGTACGTC. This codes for CASSPNRESGYEQYV.

The CDR3 region is CASSLVARGGKLFF. DNA of the CDR3: TGTGCCAGCAGCTTAGTGGCCCGAGGCGGAAAACTGTTTTTT. V is TRBV11-2 and J is TRBJ1-4; D ambiguous. V lost 1 base to trimming and J lost 10 bases, with 13 bases between them. The length of the CDR3 is 14 residues. From germline, CDR1 is SGHAT and CDR2 FQNNGV.

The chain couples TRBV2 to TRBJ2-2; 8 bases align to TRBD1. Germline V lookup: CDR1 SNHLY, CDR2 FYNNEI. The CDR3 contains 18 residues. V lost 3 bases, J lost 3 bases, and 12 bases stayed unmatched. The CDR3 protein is CASSERGLGQAYTGELFF. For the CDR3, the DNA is TGTGCCAGCAGTGAGAGGGGCCTGGGACAGGCATACACCGGGGAGCTGTTTTTT.

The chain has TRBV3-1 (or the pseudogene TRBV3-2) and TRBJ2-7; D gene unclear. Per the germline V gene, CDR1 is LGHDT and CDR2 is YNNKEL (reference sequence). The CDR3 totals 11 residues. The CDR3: CASTRPSLRNV. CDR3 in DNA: TGTGCCAGCACCCGTCCTTCCCTCAGAAACGTC.

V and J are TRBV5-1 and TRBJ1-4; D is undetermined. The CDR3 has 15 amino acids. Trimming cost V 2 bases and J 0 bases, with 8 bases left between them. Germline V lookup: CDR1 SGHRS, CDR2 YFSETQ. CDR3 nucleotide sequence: TGCGCCAGCAGCTTATCAGGAACAACTAATGAAAAACTGTTTTTT. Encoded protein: CASSLSGTTNEKLFF.

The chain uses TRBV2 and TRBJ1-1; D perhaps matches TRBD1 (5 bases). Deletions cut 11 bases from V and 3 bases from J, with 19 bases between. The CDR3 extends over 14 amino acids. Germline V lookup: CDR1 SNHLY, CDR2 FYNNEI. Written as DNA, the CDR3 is TGTGCCGCCAGGGCGGGGACGTCGTACACTGAAGCTTTCTTT. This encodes CAARAGTSYTEAFF.

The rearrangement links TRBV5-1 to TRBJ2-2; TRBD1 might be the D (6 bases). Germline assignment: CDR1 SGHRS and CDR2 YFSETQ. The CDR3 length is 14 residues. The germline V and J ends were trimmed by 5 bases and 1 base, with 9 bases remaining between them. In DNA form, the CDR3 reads TGCGCCAGCAGGTCGGGACAGAACACCGGGGAGCTGTTTTTT. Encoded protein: CASRSGQNTGELFF.

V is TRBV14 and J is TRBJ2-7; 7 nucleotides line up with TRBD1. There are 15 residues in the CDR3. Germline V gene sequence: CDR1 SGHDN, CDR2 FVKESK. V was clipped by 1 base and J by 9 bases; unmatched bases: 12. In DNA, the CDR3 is TGTGCCAGCAGCCAAGTGCGCCCTCGGACAGGTCGGCAGTACGTC. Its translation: CASSQVRPRTGRQYV.

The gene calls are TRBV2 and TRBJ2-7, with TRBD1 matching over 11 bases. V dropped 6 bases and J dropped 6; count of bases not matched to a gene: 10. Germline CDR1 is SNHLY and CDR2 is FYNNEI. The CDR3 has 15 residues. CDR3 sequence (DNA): TGTGCCAGCAGGGGACCGGGACAGGGGGGGATCGAGCAGTACTTC. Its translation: CASRGPGQGGIEQYF.

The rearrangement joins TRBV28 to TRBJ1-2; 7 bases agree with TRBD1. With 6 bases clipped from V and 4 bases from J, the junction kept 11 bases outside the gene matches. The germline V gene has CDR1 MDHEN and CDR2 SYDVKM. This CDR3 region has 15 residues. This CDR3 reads CASRPPEGAVYGYTF. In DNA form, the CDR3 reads TGTGCCAGCAGACCCCCCGAGGGGGCCGTCTATGGCTACACCTTC.